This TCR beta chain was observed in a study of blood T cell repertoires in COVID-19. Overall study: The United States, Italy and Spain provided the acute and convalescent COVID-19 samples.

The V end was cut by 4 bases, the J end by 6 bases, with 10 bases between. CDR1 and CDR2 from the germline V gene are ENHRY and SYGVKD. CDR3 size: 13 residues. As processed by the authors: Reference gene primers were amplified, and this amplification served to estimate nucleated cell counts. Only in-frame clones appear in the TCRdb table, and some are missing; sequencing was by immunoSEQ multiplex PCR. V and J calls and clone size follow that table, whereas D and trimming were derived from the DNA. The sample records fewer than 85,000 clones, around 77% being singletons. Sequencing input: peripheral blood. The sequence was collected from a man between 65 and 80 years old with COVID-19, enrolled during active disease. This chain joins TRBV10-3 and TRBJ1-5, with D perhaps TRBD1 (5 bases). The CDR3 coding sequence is TGTGCCATCAGTGGTCAGGGAGGTCAGCCCCAGCATTTT. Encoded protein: CAISGQGGQPQHF.